Presented here are 12 T cell receptor beta chains from one specimen sequenced in a study of T-cell memory formation after mild COVID-19. TCRdb fed the 5' RACE reads into MiXCR, producing one record per CDR3 protein. Of just over 300,000 distinct CDR3 sequences in the sample, 19% were seen once. The sample taken for sequencing was PBMCs or a T cell subset sorted from them (not recorded which). These receptors originate from a young man who had mild COVID-19 (a few samples of this study predate the infection). Cell type and time point are not known.

This clonotype was seen a few times. The V and J genes are TRBV7-9 and TRBJ1-1, with a tentative D call TRBD1 (6 bases). V was cut by 4 bases and J by 5 bases, with 14 bases left in between. The germline V gene has CDR1 SEHNR and CDR2 FQNEAQ (reference sequence). The CDR3 consists of 14 residues. CDR3: CASSWWTAETEAFF. The CDR3 DNA reads as TGTGCCAGCAGCTGGTGGACAGCGGAAACTGAAGCTTTCTTT.

This clonotype turned up a few times. J is TRBJ2-5 and V is TRBV5-1, with TRBD2 matching 7 bases. CDR1 and CDR2 from the germline V gene are SGHRS and YFSETQ. The CDR3 consists of 15 residues. J was trimmed by 0 bases and V by 0 bases; bases with no gene match: 2. The CDR3 DNA reads as TGCGCCAGCAGCTTGGCCGGGAGGAACCAAGAGACCCAGTACTTC. Translated, it gives CASSLAGRNQETQYF.

This clonotype was recorded a few times. The chain recombines TRBV4-2 with TRBJ2-6; the D is unclear. Germline CDR1 LGHNA, CDR2 YNFKEQ. Trimming stripped 8 bases from V and 2 bases from J, with 7 bases between. CDR3 length equals 13 residues. This CDR3 reads CASVGPGANVLTF. Written as DNA, the CDR3 is TGTGCCAGCGTCGGGCCTGGGGCCAACGTCCTGACTTTC.

The V gene is TRBV7-3, the J gene TRBJ2-5; D might be TRBD1 (6 bases). The CDR3 runs to 13 residues. CDR1 is SGHTA, CDR2 FQGTGA, per germline. The V and J ends lost 1 base and 4 bases respectively, with 7 bases between them. The CDR3 DNA reads TGTGCCAGCAGCTTAAGCAGGGGAGAGACCCAGTACTTC. This encodes CASSLSRGETQYF. Full variable domain (remainder filled in from reference TRBV7-3 and TRBJ2-5): GAGVSQTPSNKVTEKGKYVELRCDPISGHTALYWYRQSLGQGPEFLIYFQGTGAADDSGLPNDRFFAVRPEGSVSTLKIQRTERGDSAVYLCASSLSRGETQYFGPGTRLLVL.

The gene calls are TRBV11-1 and TRBJ2-7; D unclear. Germline CDR1 SGHAT, CDR2 FQDESV (reference sequence). The CDR3 runs to 13 residues. The V end lost 5 bases, the J end lost 3 bases, and 11 bases lay between the germline ends. CDR3 nucleotide sequence: TGTGCCAGCAGCCTTAGCCAGAGCTACGAGCAGTACGTC. Translating gives CASSLSQSYEQYV.

V usage is TRBV4-3 and J usage is TRBJ1-5; 7 bases agree with TRBD1. V lost 0 bases to trimming and J lost 6 bases; unmatched junction nucleotides: 2. From germline, CDR1 is LGHNA and CDR2 YSLEER. The CDR3 is made up of 14 amino acids. CDR3 DNA: TGCGCCAGCAGCCAAGAGAAGGGGGCTCAGCCCCAGCATTTT. It yields the protein CASSQEKGAQPQHF.

This clonotype showed up just a few times. This chain uses TRBV4-2 with TRBJ2-3, with TRBD1 as a possible D gene (5 bases). Germline CDR1 is LGHNA and CDR2 is YNFKEQ. V lost 0 bases and J lost 6, with 10 bases in between. The CDR3 loop spans 14 amino acids. The CDR3 coding sequence is TGTGCCAGCAGCCAAGATCTTCCAGGGGATACGCAGTATTTT. It translates to CASSQDLPGDTQYF.

Comment on this clonotype: Its ends do not fully match the called genes, so a read error is possible. The chain uses TRBV3-1 and TRBJ2-3, with D possibly being TRBD1 or TRBD2 (6 bases each). CDR1 and CDR2 from the germline V gene are LGHDT and YNNKEL (reference sequence). The CDR3 totals 17 residues. Written as DNA, the CDR3 is TGTGCCAGCAGCCAAGGACCGGGGGCCGCTAGCACATATACGCAGTATTTT. It translates to CASSQGPGAASTYTQYF.

This chain links TRBV5-1 with TRBJ2-3; 8 nucleotides align to TRBD2. The germline CDR1 and CDR2 sequences are SGHRS and YFSETQ. The CDR3 extends over 16 amino acids. With 0 bases clipped from V and 4 bases from J, the junction kept 7 bases outside the gene matches. CDR3: CASSLGSLAGADTQYF. CDR3 sequence (DNA): TGCGCCAGCAGCTTGGGGTCCCTAGCGGGCGCAGATACGCAGTATTTT.

This chain links TRBV19 with TRBJ2-3; D might be TRBD1 or TRBD2, each matching 5 bases. V was clipped by 6 bases and J by 2 bases, with 18 bases between them. The CDR3 extends over 16 amino acids. The germline V gene has CDR1 LNHDA and CDR2 SQIVND (reference sequence). Written as DNA, the CDR3 is TGTGCCAGTAGCGACAAGAGGTGGGGGATCACAGATACGCAGTATTTT. Protein: CASSDKRWGITDTQYF.

The rearrangement joins TRBV7-2 to TRBJ1-1, with TRBD1 as a possible D gene (6 bases). The germline V gene has CDR1 SGHTA and CDR2 FQGNSA. CDR3 length: 13 amino acids. V lost 5 bases, J lost 8 bases, and 15 bases lay in between. The chain's CDR3 is CASSPSYRGEAFF. DNA for the CDR3: TGTGCCAGCAGCCCGTCGTATAGGGGGGAAGCTTTCTTT.

This clonotype was seen a handful of times. CDR3 DNA: TGTGCCAGTAGTATAGACCGGAGCTCCTACAATGAGCAGTTCTTC. It specifies CASSIDRSSYNEQFF. The V and J genes are TRBV19 and TRBJ2-1; no clear D. The CDR3 contains 15 residues. Germline V CDR1 and CDR2: LNHDA, SQIVND (reference sequence). Deletions cut 0 bases from V and 0 bases from J, with 6 bases between.